The 11 T cell receptor beta chains below were found in one sample sequenced in a study of blood T cells in healthy people across ages. Next came a second PCR, run for 7 to 11 cycles, which used a sample-barcoded 5' primer along with a J-beta primer mix. One entry per CDR3 protein, called by TCRdb with MiXCR from the 5' RACE reads. The data show about 1 million distinct CDR3 sequences, 40% to 45% seen once. The sample was blood. These receptors all stem from a woman aged 60 to 75 in good health.

The table lists this clonotype with a few counts. The J gene is TRBJ2-7, the V gene TRBV7-9; 8 bases align to TRBD2. V shed 4 bases and J 3 bases; nucleotides not matched to a gene: 5. This CDR3 is built from 14 residues. CDR1 and CDR2 (germline): SEHNR, FQNEAQ (reference sequence). The CDR3 spells CASSWGLGVYEQYF. For the CDR3, the DNA is TGTGCCAGCAGCTGGGGACTAGGAGTCTACGAGCAGTACTTC.

The rearrangement joins TRBV2 to TRBJ2-5; 8 bases fit TRBD1. The end of the DNA fits TRBJ2-7 better, so the J call may be wrong. The CDR3 is made up of 16 amino acids. CDR1 and CDR2 (germline): SNHLY, FYNNEI. The CDR3 spells CASIRSPGQDHYEQYF. Here the CDR3 DNA reads TGTGCCAGCATCCGAAGCCCGGGACAGGACCACTACGAGCAGTACTTC.

This clonotype has just a few counts. V is TRBV27 and J is TRBJ1-1; 8 positions match TRBD1. CDR3 length equals 16 residues. CDR1 and CDR2 (germline): MNHEY, SMNVEV (reference sequence). Losses at the gene ends were 4 bases for V and 1 base for J; bases not matched to a gene: 8. The CDR3 DNA reads as TGTGCCAGCAGTTCGAACAGGGGGACCAAGAACACTGAAGCTTTCTTT. Its translation is CASSSNRGTKNTEAFF.

This clonotype was seen a few times. The chain couples TRBV12-3 or TRBV12-4 to TRBJ2-3, with 7 bases aligning to TRBD1. Trimming took 5 bases from V and 10 from J; bases not matched to a gene: 12. CDR3 length: 14 amino acids. In DNA form, the CDR3 reads TGTGCCAGCAGTCAGGGACAGATCTCCGACCCGCAGTATTTT. This sequence encodes CASSQGQISDPQYF.

This clonotype was counted only a few times. The V call is TRBV20-1, the J call TRBJ2-5, with 7 bases matching TRBD2. The length of the CDR3 is 15 residues. V lost 6 bases and J lost 2; bases outside the gene matches: 12. From germline, CDR1 is DFQATT and CDR2 SNEGSKA (reference sequence). The CDR3 protein is CSAVEHGLVQETQYF. The DNA for the CDR3 is TGCAGTGCCGTCGAACATGGACTAGTACAAGAGACCCAGTACTTC.

This clonotype was detected only once. This chain connects TRBV7-8 to TRBJ2-1; 7 positions match TRBD2. This CDR3 is built from 19 residues. The V gene's germline CDR1 is SGHVS and CDR2 FQNEAQ. V trimming: 1 base; J trimming: 4 bases; junction bases outside the gene matches: 16. In DNA, the CDR3 is TGTGCCAGCAGCTTAGTAGGTTCGAGCGGGACGAACATTTACAATGAGCAGTTCTTC. Translation: CASSLVGSSGTNIYNEQFF. Full variable domain (rest looked up from reference TRBV7-8 and TRBJ2-1): GAGVSQSPRYKVAKRGQDVALRCDPISGHVSLFWYQQALGQGPEFLTYFQNEAQLDKSGLPSDRFFAERPEGSVSTLKIQRTQQEDSAVYLCASSLVGSSGTNIYNEQFFGPGTRLTVL.

V is TRBV7-4 and J is TRBJ2-7; TRBD1 matches at 8 bases. The germline V gene has CDR1 SGHVT and CDR2 SQSDAQ. V dropped 0 bases and J dropped 4; count of bases not matched to a gene: 8. The CDR3 sequence is 16 residues long. CDR3 loop: CASSLAPGTGNYEQYF. The CDR3 bases are TGTGCCAGCAGCTTAGCCCCCGGGACAGGTAATTACGAGCAGTACTTC.

CDR3 bases: TGCAGTGTTAAAGATCTAGCGGGTCCTCAGACAGTGCCCCAAGAGACCCAGTACTTC. It yields the protein CSVKDLAGPQTVPQETQYF. The chain recombines TRBV20-1 with TRBJ2-5, with TRBD2 identical over 8 bases. The V gene's germline CDR1 is DFQATT and CDR2 SNEGSKA (reference sequence). Trimming removed 7 bases from V and 1 base from J; junction bases left unmatched: 23. CDR3 size: 19 residues.

In this sample, this clonotype turned up a few times. The rearrangement links TRBV5-1 to TRBJ1-4; 8 bases are a match to TRBD1. V shed 3 bases and J 8 bases; nucleotides not matched to a gene: 0. The CDR3 totals 12 residues. CDR1 is SGHRS, CDR2 YFSETQ, per germline. The CDR3 DNA sequence: TGCGCCAGCAGCTGGACAGGGGAAAAACTGTTTTTT. Its protein product is CASSWTGEKLFF.

J is TRBJ1-5 and V is TRBV12-3 or TRBV12-4; the D gene is possibly TRBD1 (6 bases). Trimming shortened V by 3 bases and J by 6 bases, and 9 bases separated the two germline ends. The CDR3 length is 13 residues. The CDR3 sequence is CASSFLGGQPQHF. The CDR3 region has the DNA TGTGCCAGCAGTTTTTTAGGGGGTCAGCCCCAGCATTTT.

This clonotype has just one count. V usage is TRBV20-1 and J usage is TRBJ2-7; the D gene is possibly TRBD1 (6 bases). CDR1 DFQATT and CDR2 SNEGSKA come from the germline V gene (reference sequence). V was cut by 6 bases and J by 1 base, with 13 bases left in between. The CDR3 loop spans 13 amino acids. The CDR3 nucleotides read TGCAGTGCGCAACGGGACACATCCTACGAGCAGTACTTC. Protein sequence: CSAQRDTSYEQYF.